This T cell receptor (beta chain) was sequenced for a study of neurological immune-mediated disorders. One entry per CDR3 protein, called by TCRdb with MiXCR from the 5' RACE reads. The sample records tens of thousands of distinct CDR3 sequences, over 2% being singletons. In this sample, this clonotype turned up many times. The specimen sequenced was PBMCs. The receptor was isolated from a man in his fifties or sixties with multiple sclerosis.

CDR3 in amino acids: CASRLTVMETQYF. CDR3 in DNA: TGTGCCAGCAGGCTGACAGTTATGGAGACCCAGTACTTC. The chain recombines TRBV12-3 or TRBV12-4 with TRBJ2-5; D might be TRBD1 (5 bases). This CDR3 region has 13 residues. Trimming removed 6 bases at V and 5 bases at J, with 13 bases between.